This T cell receptor (beta chain) came from a study of blood T cells in healthy people across ages. Donors were healthy Caucasian individuals from Russia aged about 6 to 95. A second roughly 6 to 11 cycle PCR used barcoded and J-beta primers. TCRdb re-called the 5' RACE reads through MiXCR, storing one row per CDR3 protein. This table holds 600,000 to 900,000 distinct CDR3 sequences, roughly 24% found once. This clonotype turned up a few times. These data were also reused for a study on T cells of mothers and their children.

This sequence originates from a boy aged 5 to 17 in good health. Material: blood.

The CDR3 is CASSQGEGRYNYGYTF. The CDR3 bases are TGCGCCAGCAGCCAAGGCGAGGGGCGATACAACTATGGCTACACCTTC. The chain combines TRBV4-1 with TRBJ1-2; TRBD1 is a possible D gene (5 bases). The V gene's germline CDR1 is MGHRA and CDR2 YSYEKL. The CDR3 contains 16 residues. The V end lost 1 base, the J end lost 2 bases, and 14 bases lay between the germline ends.